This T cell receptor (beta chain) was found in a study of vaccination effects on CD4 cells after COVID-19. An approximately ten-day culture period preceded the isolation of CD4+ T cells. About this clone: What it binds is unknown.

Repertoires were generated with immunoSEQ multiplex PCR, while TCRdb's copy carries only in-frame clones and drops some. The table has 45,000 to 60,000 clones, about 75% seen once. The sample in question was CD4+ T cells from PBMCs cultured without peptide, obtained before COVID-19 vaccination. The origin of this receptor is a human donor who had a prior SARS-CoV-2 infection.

CDR3: CAIRNPTGGLPDTQYF. In DNA, the CDR3 is TGTGCCATCAGAAACCCGACAGGGGGCTTGCCAGATACGCAGTATTTT. V is TRBV10-3 and J is TRBJ2-3; TRBD1 matches at 10 bases. The germline V gene has CDR1 ENHRY and CDR2 SYGVKD. This CDR3 is 16 amino acids long. Unmatched junction bases numbered 10, after V lost 6 bases and J lost 4 bases.